Listed below are T cell receptor beta chains from one sample, sequenced in a study of blood T cell repertoires in COVID-19. TCRdb's copy holds only in-frame clones and misses some; the assay was immunoSEQ multiplex PCR. The data show some 130,000 clones, around four fifths seen once. The source material was peripheral blood. The receptors shown here come from a man aged 55 to 69 who had recovered from COVID-19. CDR3s include the opening cysteine and the closing phenylalanine or tryptophan. Fields, in order: D gene, J gene, V gene, clone size, CDR3 protein, CDR3 DNA. D genes are given only for firm matches. Clone size is given for some rows only: seen once, a few or many times, or a class if the clone is expanded.

d_gene: .
j_gene: TRBJ2-2
v_gene: TRBV5-1
abundance: .
CDR3aa: CASTVAVNTGELFF
CDR3nt: TGCGCCAGCACAGTTGCGGTTAACACCGGGGAGCTGTTTTTT

d_gene: .
j_gene: TRBJ2-7
v_gene: TRBV7-2
abundance: .
CDR3aa: CASSLEATITYEQYF
CDR3nt: TGTGCCAGCAGCTTGGAGGCGACGATTACCTACGAGCAGTACTTC

d_gene: TRBD2
j_gene: TRBJ2-1
v_gene: TRBV6-2/TRBV6-3
abundance: .
CDR3aa: CASSSPEAGHSYNEQFF
CDR3nt: TGTGCCAGCAGTTCCCCCGAAGCGGGGCACTCCTACAATGAGCAGTTCTTC

d_gene: TRBD2
j_gene: TRBJ2-1
v_gene: TRBV24-1
abundance: .
CDR3aa: CATSDPGLAGNYNEQFF
CDR3nt: TGTGCCACCAGTGATCCGGGACTAGCGGGGAACTACAATGAGCAGTTCTTC

d_gene: .
j_gene: TRBJ1-6
v_gene: TRBV27
abundance: many
CDR3aa: CASSLGQDNSPLHF
CDR3nt: TGTGCCAGCAGCTTGGGGCAGGATAATTCACCCCTCCACTTT

d_gene: .
j_gene: TRBJ1-6
v_gene: TRBV21-1
abundance: .
CDR3aa: CASSSPGHYNSPLHF
CDR3nt: TGTGCCAGCAGCTCCCCGGGACACTATAATTCACCCCTCCACTTT

d_gene: .
j_gene: TRBJ1-2
v_gene: TRBV19
abundance: few
CDR3aa: CASTSQGSYGYTF
CDR3nt: TGTGCCAGTACCTCACAGGGCAGCTATGGCTACACCTTC

d_gene: .
j_gene: TRBJ2-3
v_gene: TRBV7-2
abundance: once
CDR3aa: CASSPPGGAEVNTQYF
CDR3nt: TGTGCCAGCAGCCCCCCTGGGGGGGCCGAGGTTAATACGCAGTATTTT

d_gene: .
j_gene: TRBJ2-7
v_gene: TRBV5-4
abundance: .
CDR3aa: CASSLGRSAGYEQYF
CDR3nt: TGTGCCAGCAGCTTGGGACGTTCCGCCGGGTACGAGCAGTACTTC

d_gene: .
j_gene: TRBJ1-1
v_gene: TRBV7-9
abundance: .
CDR3aa: CASSRAEWRAFF
CDR3nt: TGTGCCAGCAGCCGGGCAGAATGGAGGGCTTTCTTT

d_gene: TRBD1
j_gene: TRBJ1-5
v_gene: TRBV4-3
abundance: .
CDR3aa: CASSQTDRVGQPQHF
CDR3nt: TGCGCCAGCAGCCAAACTGACAGGGTTGGGCAGCCCCAGCATTTT